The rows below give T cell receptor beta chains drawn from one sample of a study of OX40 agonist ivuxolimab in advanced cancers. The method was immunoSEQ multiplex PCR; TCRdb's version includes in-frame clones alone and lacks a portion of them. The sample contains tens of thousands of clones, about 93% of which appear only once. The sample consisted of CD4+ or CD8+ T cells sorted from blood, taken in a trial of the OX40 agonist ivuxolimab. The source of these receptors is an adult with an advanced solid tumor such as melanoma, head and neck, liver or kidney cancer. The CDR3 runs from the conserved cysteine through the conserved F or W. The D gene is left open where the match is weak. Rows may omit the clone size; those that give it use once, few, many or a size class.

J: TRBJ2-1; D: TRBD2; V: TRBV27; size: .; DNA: TGTGCCAGCAGGAGGAGCGCTAGCGGAACCTACAATGAGCAGTTCTTC; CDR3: CASRRSASGTYNEQFF
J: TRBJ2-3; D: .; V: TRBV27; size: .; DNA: TGTGCCAGCAGTTCCTCTAATACGCAGTATTTT; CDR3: CASSSSNTQYF
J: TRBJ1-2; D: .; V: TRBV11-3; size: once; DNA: TGTGCCAGCAGCTTAGTTGTGGGACGGAACTATGGCTACACCTTC; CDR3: CASSLVVGRNYGYTF
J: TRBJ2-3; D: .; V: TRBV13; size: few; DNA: TGTGCCAGCAGCTTAGGCCAAATCGGTCCGGGGGCCGCAGATACGCAGTATTTT; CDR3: CASSLGQIGPGAADTQYF
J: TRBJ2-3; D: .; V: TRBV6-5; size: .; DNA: TGTGCCAGCAGTTACGCAGGGTTAGATACGCAGTATTTT; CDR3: CASSYAGLDTQYF
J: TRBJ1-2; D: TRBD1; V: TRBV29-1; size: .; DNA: TGCAGCGTGTCAGGAGACAGGGGTCTCTCTAACTATGGCTACACCTTC; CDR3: CSVSGDRGLSNYGYTF
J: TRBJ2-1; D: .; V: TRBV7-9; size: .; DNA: TGTGCCAGCAGTAGACAGGGTGGGGGGGTAAATGAGCAGTTCTTC; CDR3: CASSRQGGGVNEQFF
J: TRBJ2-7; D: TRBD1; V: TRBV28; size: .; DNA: TGTGCCAGCAGTTTATTAGGGGGACAGGGAACCGAGCAGTACTTC; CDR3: CASSLLGGQGTEQYF
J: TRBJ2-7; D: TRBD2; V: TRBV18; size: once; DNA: TGTGCCAGCTCACCACTTACTAGCGGGAATGGTTACGAGCAGTACTTC; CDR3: CASSPLTSGNGYEQYF
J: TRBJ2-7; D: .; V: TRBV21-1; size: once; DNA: TGTGCCAGCAGCAAACCGAAGACTATTCCGCTCCACGAGCAGTACTTC; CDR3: CASSKPKTIPLHEQYF
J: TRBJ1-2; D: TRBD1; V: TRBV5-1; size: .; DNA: TGCGCCAGCAGCTTGGCCGTAAGAGGGGGCGGGGGCTACACCTTC; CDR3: CASSLAVRGGGGYTF
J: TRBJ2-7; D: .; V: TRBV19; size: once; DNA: TGTGCCAGTAGTAAGGGCAACGCCCCCTACGAGCAGTACTTC; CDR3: CASSKGNAPYEQYF
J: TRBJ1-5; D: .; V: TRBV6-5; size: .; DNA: TGTGCCAGCAGTTACAACAGGGTACAGCCCCAGCATTTT; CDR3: CASSYNRVQPQHF
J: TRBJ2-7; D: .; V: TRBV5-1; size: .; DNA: TGCGCCAGCAGTCAGGGGACTGCGGGTTACGAGCAGTACTTC; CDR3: CASSQGTAGYEQYF
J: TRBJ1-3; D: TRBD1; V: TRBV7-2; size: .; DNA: TGTGCCAGCAGCTTAGATGCAGGGGGCGGCGGCACCATATATTTT; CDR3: CASSLDAGGGGTIYF
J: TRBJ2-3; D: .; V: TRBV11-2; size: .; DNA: TGTGCCAGCAGCTTAGATCGGGGGCCAGATACGCAGTATTTT; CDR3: CASSLDRGPDTQYF
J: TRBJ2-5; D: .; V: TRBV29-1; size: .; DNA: TGCAGCGTTCAGGGGATGGAGACCCAGTACTTC; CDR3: CSVQGMETQYF
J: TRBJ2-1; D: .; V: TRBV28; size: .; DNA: TGTGCCAGCAGTTCCCGGGAGCCCCCCAAACAGTTCTTC; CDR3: CASSSREPPKQFF
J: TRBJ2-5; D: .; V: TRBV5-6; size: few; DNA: TGTGCCAGCAGCCGGGGACTCCCCCCCGAGACCCAGTACTTC; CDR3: CASSRGLPPETQYF
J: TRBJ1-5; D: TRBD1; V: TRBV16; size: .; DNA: TGTGCCAGCAGCCCGGGGACAGGGGAAGGTCAGCCCCAGCATTTT; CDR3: CASSPGTGEGQPQHF
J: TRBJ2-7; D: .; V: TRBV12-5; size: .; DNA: TGTGCTAGTGCCCGGGACTCGAGCTCCTACGAGCAGTACTTC; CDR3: CASARDSSSYEQYF
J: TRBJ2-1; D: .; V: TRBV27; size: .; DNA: TGTGCCAGCCTCATGACAGGAGGAGAGCAGTTCTTC; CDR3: CASLMTGGEQFF
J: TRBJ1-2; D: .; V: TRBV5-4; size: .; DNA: TGTGCCAGCAGCTCGGGAGGGGGTTCAGGGGCTCGTGGCTACACCTTC; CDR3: CASSSGGGSGARGYTF
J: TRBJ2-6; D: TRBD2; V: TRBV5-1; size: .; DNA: TGCGCCAGCAGCTCCCGGGGGGGGCAGAGTGGGGCCAACGTCCTGACTTTC; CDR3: CASSSRGGQSGANVLTF
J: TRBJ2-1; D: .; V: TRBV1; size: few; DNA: TGCACCAGCAGCCTCGAGCGGGATCAACCCCGGGTGTCCTACAATGAGCAGTTCTTC; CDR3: CTSSLERDQPRVSYNEQFF
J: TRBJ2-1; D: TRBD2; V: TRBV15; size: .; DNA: TGTGCCACCAGCAGAGCAAAGCGGGAGGGCTTTTTGTACAATGAGCAGTTCTTC; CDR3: CATSRAKREGFLYNEQFF
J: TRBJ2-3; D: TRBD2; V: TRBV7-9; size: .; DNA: TGTGCCAGCAGCTCTACTAGCGGGGACTTGTCTAGCACAGATACGCAGTATTTT; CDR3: CASSSTSGDLSSTDTQYF
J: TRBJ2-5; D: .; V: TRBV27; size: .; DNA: TGTGCCAGCAGTAGTTGGGAGAGGGCAGAGACCCAGTACTTC; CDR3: CASSSWERAETQYF
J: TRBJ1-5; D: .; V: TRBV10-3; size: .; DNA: TGTGCCATCAGTGAGTCTGGCGCTTGGGGGGATCAGCCCCAGCATTTT; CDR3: CAISESGAWGDQPQHF
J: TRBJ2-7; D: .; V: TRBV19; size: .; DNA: TGTGCCAGTAGTATAGATCGGCGGTCCGAGGCCTACGAGCAGTACTTC; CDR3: CASSIDRRSEAYEQYF
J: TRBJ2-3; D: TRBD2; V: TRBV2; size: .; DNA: TGTGCCAGCAGATGGGGGACTAGCCTGACAGATACGCAGTATTTT; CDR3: CASRWGTSLTDTQYF